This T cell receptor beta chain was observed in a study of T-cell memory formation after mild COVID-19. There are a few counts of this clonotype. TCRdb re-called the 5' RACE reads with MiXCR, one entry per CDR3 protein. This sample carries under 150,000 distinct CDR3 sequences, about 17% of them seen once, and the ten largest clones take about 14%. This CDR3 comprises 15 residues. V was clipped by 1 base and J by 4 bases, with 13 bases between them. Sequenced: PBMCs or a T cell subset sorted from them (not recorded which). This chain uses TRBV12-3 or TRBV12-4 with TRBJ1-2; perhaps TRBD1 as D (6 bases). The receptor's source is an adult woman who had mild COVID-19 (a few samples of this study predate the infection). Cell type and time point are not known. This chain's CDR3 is CASSLGHRVAYGYTF. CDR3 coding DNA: TGTGCCAGCAGTTTAGGTCACAGGGTGGCCTATGGCTACACCTTC.